This note documents a single T cell receptor (beta chain) sequence. This sample was taken from a study of blood T cell repertoires in COVID-19. About the research overall: Acute and convalescent COVID-19 samples came from the United States, Italy and Spain. PBMCs, B-cell-depleted T cells, or T cells provided the cDNA or gDNA that made up the material.

Authors' methods: Reference gene primers were amplified, and this amplification served to estimate nucleated cell counts. Assay used: immunoSEQ multiplex PCR; TCRdb lists only in-frame clones, some missing. For V, J and clone size, that table is used; D and trimming come from the DNA. The sample has about 120,000 clones, roughly 90% seen once. This CDR3 has 12 residues. Germline V gene data show CDR1 as KGHDR and CDR2 as SFDVKD. V was clipped by 4 bases and J by 4 bases, with 6 bases between them. The rearrangement uses TRBV24-1 and TRBJ2-5; possible D gene TRBD1, 5 bases. This sequence was found in a human donor with acute or convalescent COVID-19. The donor label of this sample is uncertain. The sequenced sample consisted of peripheral blood. CDR3 region: CATSDQGETQYF. The CDR3 region has the DNA TGTGCCACCAGTGACCAGGGAGAGACCCAGTACTTC.